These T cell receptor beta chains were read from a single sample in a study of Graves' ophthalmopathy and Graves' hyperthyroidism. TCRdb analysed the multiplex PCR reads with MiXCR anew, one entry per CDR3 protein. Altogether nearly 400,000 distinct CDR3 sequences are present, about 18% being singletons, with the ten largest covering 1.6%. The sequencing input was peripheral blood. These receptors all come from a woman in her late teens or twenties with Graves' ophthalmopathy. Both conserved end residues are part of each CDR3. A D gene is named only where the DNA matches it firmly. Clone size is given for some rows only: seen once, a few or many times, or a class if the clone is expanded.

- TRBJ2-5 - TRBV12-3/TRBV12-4 CASSSQEETQYF TGTGCCAGCAGTTCACAGGAAGAGACCCAGTACTTC
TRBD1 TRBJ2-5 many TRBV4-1 CASGHSGARTGRQETQYF TGCGCCAGCGGCCATAGTGGGGCCCGGACAGGGCGACAAGAGACCCAGTACTTC
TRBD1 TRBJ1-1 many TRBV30 CAWSLGGNTEAFF TGTGCCTGGAGTTTAGGGGGCAACACTGAAGCTTTCTTT
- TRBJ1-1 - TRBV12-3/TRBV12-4 CASRITPLGTSTEAFF TGTGCCAGCAGGATTACCCCCTTAGGGACAAGCACTGAAGCTTTCTTT
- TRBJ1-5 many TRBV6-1 CASSRDKPSNQPQHF TGTGCCAGCAGTCGGGACAAACCCAGCAATCAGCCCCAGCATTTT
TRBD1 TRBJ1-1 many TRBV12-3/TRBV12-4 CASSSPARDRGPVTEAFF TGTGCCAGCAGTTCTCCGGCCCGGGACAGGGGGCCGGTGACTGAAGCTTTCTTT
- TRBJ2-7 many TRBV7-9 CASSRLDGAGTYEQYF TGTGCCAGCAGCCGCTTAGATGGGGCAGGGACCTACGAGCAGTACTTC
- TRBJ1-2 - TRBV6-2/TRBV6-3 CASSYPQDYGYTF TGTGCCAGCAGTTACCCCCAGGACTATGGCTACACCTTC
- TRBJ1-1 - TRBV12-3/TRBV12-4 CASTEGLANTEAFF TGTGCCAGCACCGAGGGGTTGGCGAACACTGAAGCTTTCTTT
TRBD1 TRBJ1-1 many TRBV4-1 CASSQRDQGAGTEAFF TGCGCCAGCAGCCAAAGGGACCAGGGGGCTGGCACTGAAGCTTTCTTT
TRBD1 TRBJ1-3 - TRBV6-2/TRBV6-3 CASRLGPITGGIIGNTIYF TGTGCCAGCAGACTCGGGCCAATTACAGGGGGAATAATTGGAAACACCATATATTTT
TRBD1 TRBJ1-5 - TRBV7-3 CASSFPGTVENQPQHF TGTGCCAGCAGCTTCCCCGGGACAGTAGAGAATCAGCCCCAGCATTTT
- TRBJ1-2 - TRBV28 CASSYPHGNYGYTF TGTGCCAGCAGTTATCCCCACGGAAACTATGGCTACACCTTC
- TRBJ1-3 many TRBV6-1 CASSELAGRSGNTIYF TGTGCCAGCAGTGAATTGGCAGGGCGCTCTGGAAACACCATATATTTT
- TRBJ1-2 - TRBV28 CASSLWGEDGYTF TGTGCCAGCAGTTTGTGGGGTGAAGATGGCTACACCTTC
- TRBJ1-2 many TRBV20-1 CSAPDVSLSYGYTF TGCAGTGCCCCAGACGTGTCTTTAAGCTATGGCTACACCTTC
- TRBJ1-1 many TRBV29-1 CSVEVNGARETEAFF TGCAGCGTTGAAGTGAACGGGGCGCGGGAGACTGAAGCTTTCTTT
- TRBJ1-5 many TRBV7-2 CASSSTPGGISNQPQHF TGTGCCAGCAGCTCTACGCCCGGGGGGATTAGCAATCAGCCCCAGCATTTT
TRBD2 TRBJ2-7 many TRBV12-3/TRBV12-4 CASGGEAHEQYF TGTGCCAGCGGGGGGGAGGCCCACGAGCAGTACTTC
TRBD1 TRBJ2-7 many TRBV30 CAWSSGQGIPLEQYF TGTGCCTGGAGTTCCGGACAGGGAATCCCTCTCGAGCAGTACTTC
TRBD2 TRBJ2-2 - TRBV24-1 CATSETNPGTSGSLWGTGELFF TGTGCCACCAGTGAGACCAACCCTGGGACTAGCGGCTCCCTTTGGGGCACCGGGGAGCTGTTTTTT
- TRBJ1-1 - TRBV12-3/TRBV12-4 CASTTGVGRKTEAFF TGTGCCAGCACTACTGGTGTGGGGCGCAAAACTGAAGCTTTCTTT
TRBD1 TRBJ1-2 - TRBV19 CASSRGQGDGYTF TGTGCCAGTAGTAGAGGACAGGGGGACGGCTACACCTTC
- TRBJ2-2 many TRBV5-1 CASRSGREAAGELFF TGCGCCAGCAGGTCCGGACGGGAAGCGGCCGGGGAGCTGTTTTTT
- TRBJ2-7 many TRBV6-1 CASSELLRDYEQYF TGTGCCAGCAGTGAACTACTCCGAGACTACGAGCAGTACTTC
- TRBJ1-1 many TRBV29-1 CSVERGVGNTEAFF TGCAGCGTTGAACGGGGAGTCGGGAACACTGAAGCTTTCTTT
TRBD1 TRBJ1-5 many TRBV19 CASTLDRFSRGGQPQHF TGTGCCAGTACCCTGGACAGGTTCTCCAGGGGCGGTCAGCCCCAGCATTTT
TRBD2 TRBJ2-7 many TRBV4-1 CASSQAGLGSYEQYF TGCGCCAGCAGCCAAGCGGGACTAGGATCCTACGAGCAGTACTTC
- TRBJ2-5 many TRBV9 CASSPHQERKETQYF TGTGCCAGCAGCCCCCACCAGGAGAGAAAAGAGACCCAGTACTTC
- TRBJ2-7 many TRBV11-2 CASSFGHSYEQYF TGTGCCAGCAGCTTCGGACATTCCTACGAGCAGTACTTC
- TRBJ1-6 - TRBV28 CASSSVMGANSPLHF TGTGCCAGCAGTTCTGTCATGGGGGCAAATTCACCCCTCCACTTT
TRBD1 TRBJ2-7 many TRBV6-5 CASSYSNRGLYEQYF TGTGCCAGCAGTTACTCGAACAGGGGGCTCTACGAGCAGTACTTC
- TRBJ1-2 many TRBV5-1 CASSFPSGTGNYGYTF TGCGCCAGCAGCTTCCCTTCCGGGACGGGGAACTATGGCTACACCTTC
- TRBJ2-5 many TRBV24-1 CATSDSGGRGRLSQYF TGTGCCACCAGTGATTCCGGGGGGAGGGGGCGATTGTCCCAGTACTTC
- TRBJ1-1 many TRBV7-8 CASSLVLAEAFF TGTGCCAGCAGCTTAGTACTCGCTGAAGCTTTCTTT
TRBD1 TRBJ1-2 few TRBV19 CASTRQGLYYGYTF TGTGCCAGTACACGACAGGGGCTGTACTATGGCTACACCTTC
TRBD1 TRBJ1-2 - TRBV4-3 CASSRGPGGPVNYGYTF TGCGCCAGCAGCCGGGGACCAGGGGGCCCCGTTAACTATGGCTACACCTTC
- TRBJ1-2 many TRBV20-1 CSARADTSSGGYTF TGCAGTGCTAGAGCGGATACATCTTCGGGCGGCTACACCTTC
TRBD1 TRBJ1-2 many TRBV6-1 CASSLNRDSDNYGYTF TGTGCCAGCAGTCTTAACCGGGACAGCGATAACTATGGCTACACCTTC
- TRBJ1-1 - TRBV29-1 CSGTENTEAFF TGCAGCGGGACAGAGAACACTGAAGCTTTCTTT
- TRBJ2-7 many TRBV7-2 CASSLAHGQPLYEQYF TGTGCCAGCAGCTTAGCGCACGGGCAGCCTCTCTACGAGCAGTACTTC
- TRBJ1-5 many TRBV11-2 CASSLVPEIGNQPQHF TGTGCCAGCAGCTTAGTCCCGGAAATTGGCAATCAGCCCCAGCATTTT
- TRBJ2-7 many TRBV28 CASSLFPYEQYF TGTGCCAGCAGTTTATTCCCTTACGAGCAGTACTTC
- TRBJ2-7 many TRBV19 CASRWGDEQYF TGTGCCAGTAGATGGGGCGACGAGCAGTACTTC
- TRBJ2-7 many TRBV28 CAIKGQFYEQYF TGTGCTATAAAGGGGCAGTTCTACGAGCAGTACTTC
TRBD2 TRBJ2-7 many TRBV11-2 CASSLNQLAGGYEQYF TGTGCCAGCAGCTTAAACCAACTAGCGGGAGGATACGAGCAGTACTTC